This note documents a single TCR beta chain sequence. The target antigen is unknown. The CDR3 spans 14 residues. After removal of 6 bases from V and 2 bases from J, the junction contained 6 bases not matched to a gene. These data come from a study of CD8 T cells in ankylosing spondylitis. Overall study findings and caveats: There was a TCR beta motif, made of several highly homologous variants, that appeared characteristic of ankylosing spondylitis blood.

TCRdb independently ran MiXCR on the 5' RACE reads; one entry per CDR3 protein. The sample lists roughly 700,000 distinct CDR3 sequences, under 20% occurring once. The V and J genes are TRBV12-3 or TRBV12-4 and TRBJ2-7; 8 nucleotides match TRBD1. The sequence was obtained from a male donor with ankylosing spondylitis. The specimen was blood, either unsorted or a sorted T cell fraction (not recorded which). The CDR3 region has the DNA TGTGCCAGCAGACGGACAGGGATGACCTACGAGCAGTACTTC. It encodes CASRRTGMTYEQYF.